This TCR beta chain originates from a study of T cell responses to AZD1222 COVID-19 vaccine. Study-wide points: Donors were largely white British and mainly female; clonal diversity was possibly underestimated. Reportedly, nearly half of unique spike TCRs recognized epitopes outside B.1.351/B.1.1.7 mutations. Mapped onto spike, vaccine-associated CD4 TCRs spanned it and were dominant at 160-218 and 743-854.

For this clone: Its target is unknown.

The J segment lost 9 bases and the V segment lost 0 bases, leaving 5 bases of the junction unmatched. The CDR3 runs 14 residues. Per germline, CDR1 MNHEY and CDR2 SVGAGI. The assay was immunoSEQ multiplex PCR, and TCRdb's table has in-frame clones only and misses some. The sample lists some 99,000 clones; approximately 86% were seen once. Source: peripheral blood, taken on day 0 of MenACWY control vaccination. The sequence was obtained from an adult in good health. V gene TRBV6-5 combines with J gene TRBJ2-1; TRBD2 matches 7 bases. The CDR3 region has the DNA TGTGCCAGCAGTTACTCGGCGGGAGTCGGTGAGCAGTTCTTC. Amino acids: CASSYSAGVGEQFF.